The present T cell receptor beta chain was sequenced within a study of CD8 T cells in ankylosing spondylitis. Study findings and constraints: Characteristic of ankylosing spondylitis blood, it appeared, was a TCR beta motif comprising eight highly homologous variants. Clones linked to disease were reported to show significant enrichment in matched ankylosing spondylitis synovial fluid.

Only a few counts were recorded for this clonotype. The antigen remains unidentified. Via MiXCR, TCRdb re-called the 5' RACE reads, giving one row per CDR3 protein. The table shows around 490,000 distinct CDR3 sequences, with less than 6% occurring only once. In germline, CDR1 is SGHRS, CDR2 YFSETQ. The CDR3 contains 15 residues. Between the trimmed V and J ends, which lost 0 bases and 2 bases, there was a span of 12 bases. The sequenced sample was blood, either unsorted or a sorted T cell fraction (not recorded which). V usage is TRBV5-1 and J usage is TRBJ2-7; D perhaps matches TRBD1 (6 bases). The source is a male donor with ankylosing spondylitis. The CDR3 DNA sequence: TGCGCCAGCAGCTTGGCCACAGGGTCGCCCTACGAGCAGTACTTC. Its translation: CASSLATGSPYEQYF.